Below are 26 T cell receptor beta chains sequenced from a single sample in a study of T-cell memory formation after mild COVID-19. TCRdb fed the 5' RACE reads into MiXCR, producing one record per CDR3 protein. The data hold around 300,000 distinct CDR3 sequences, with approximately 13% observed a single time. The sample taken for sequencing was PBMCs or a T cell subset sorted from them (not recorded which). Source of these receptors: a man between 18 and 35 years old who had mild COVID-19 (a few samples of this study predate the infection). Cell type and time point are not known.

This clonotype has a single count. The chain links TRBV6-5 to TRBJ1-4; D unclear. Between the trimmed V and J ends, which lost 2 bases and 8 bases, there was a span of 9 bases. The CDR3 loop spans 13 amino acids. In germline, CDR1 is MNHEY, CDR2 SVGAGI. DNA of the CDR3: TGTGCCAGCAGTTACCTCAAGGAGGAAAAACTGTTTTTT. Protein product: CASSYLKEEKLFF.

This clonotype came up a few times. The chain combines TRBV3-1 with TRBJ2-6; 7 nucleotides match TRBD2. With 0 bases clipped from V and 3 bases from J, the junction kept 8 bases outside the gene matches. CDR3 size: 18 residues. CDR1 is LGHDT and CDR2 is YNNKEL in the germline V gene (reference sequence). For the CDR3, the DNA is TGTGCCAGCAGCCAAGATTATCCAGCGGGGCGTGGGGCCAACGTCCTGACTTTC. This sequence encodes CASSQDYPAGRGANVLTF.

The chain carries TRBV20-1 and TRBJ1-1; D possibly corresponds to TRBD1 (5 bases). Trimming shortened V by 0 bases and J by 2 bases, and 10 bases separated the two germline ends. The length of the CDR3 is 14 residues. Germline V gives CDR1 DFQATT, CDR2 SNEGSKA (reference sequence). The chain's CDR3 is CSARDPGGNTEAFF. The CDR3 DNA reads TGCAGTGCTAGAGATCCGGGGGGAAACACTGAAGCTTTCTTT.

This clonotype was detected ten times or more. CDR3: CASRVTDTDTQYF. The CDR3 DNA reads as TGTGCCAGCAGGGTGACAGATACAGATACGCAGTATTTT. This chain joins TRBV6-5 and TRBJ2-3, with a weak D call TRBD1 (5 bases). V was pared by 6 bases and J by 3 bases, with 10 bases between. This CDR3 spans 13 amino acids. Per germline, CDR1 MNHEY and CDR2 SVGAGI.

The sample holds one count of this clonotype. The chain uses TRBV4-3 and TRBJ1-1; TRBD1 is a possible D gene (5 bases). The germline V and J ends were trimmed by 1 base and 0 bases, with 15 bases remaining between them. The CDR3 length is 17 residues. Germline CDR1 is LGHNA and CDR2 is YSLEER. As DNA, the CDR3 is TGCGCCAGCAGCCAAGGAAAGACAGTCGGTTTGAACACTGAAGCTTTCTTT. Encoded protein: CASSQGKTVGLNTEAFF.

This chain uses TRBV3-1 with TRBJ1-1, with 7 bases that match TRBD1. CDR3 length equals 15 residues. Germline V CDR1 and CDR2: LGHDT, YNNKEL (reference sequence). V lost 2 bases, J lost 1 base, and 4 bases stayed unmatched. The CDR3 DNA reads TGTGCCAGCAGCCAAAGAAACAGGGGGAACACTGAAGCTTTCTTT. Its translation: CASSQRNRGNTEAFF. Filled out from reference TRBV3-1 and TRBJ1-1, the complete variable domain reads DTAVSQTPKYLVTQMGNDKSIKCEQNLGHDTMYWYKQDSKKFLKIMFSYNNKELIINETVPNRFSPKSPDKAHLNLHINSLELGDSAVYFCASSQRNRGNTEAFFGQGTRLTVV.

This chain joins TRBV6-6 and TRBJ2-5, with D perhaps matching TRBD1 (6 bases). This CDR3 spans 15 amino acids. V was trimmed by 5 bases and J by 10 bases, leaving 23 bases between them. The germline V gene has CDR1 MNHNY and CDR2 SVGAGI (reference sequence). CDR3 nucleotide sequence: TGTGCCAGCAGTCACACCCAGACAGGACCGGGTGGCCAGTACTTC. Its protein product is CASSHTQTGPGGQYF.

The chain has TRBV20-1 and TRBJ2-5, with 7 bases that match TRBD1. Per germline, CDR1 DFQATT and CDR2 SNEGSKA (reference sequence). The CDR3 runs 15 residues. Unmatched junction bases numbered 14, after V lost 5 bases and J lost 5 bases. The CDR3 DNA is TGCAGTGCTTACAGGACAGGATTGTTGGCCGAGACCCAGTACTTC. Amino acids: CSAYRTGLLAETQYF.

The rearrangement links TRBV10-3 to TRBJ2-7, with TRBD1 matching 7 bases. CDR1 and CDR2 (germline): ENHRY, SYGVKD. The CDR3 is 15 residues long. J was trimmed by 6 bases and V by 3 bases; bases with no gene match: 11. The CDR3 protein is CAISDRQGRTGEQYF. DNA for the CDR3: TGTGCCATCAGTGACAGACAGGGCCGCACGGGCGAGCAGTACTTC.

This chain joins TRBV6-4 and TRBJ2-3, with 10 bases identical to TRBD2. Trimming took 5 bases from V and 3 from J; bases not matched to a gene: 8. The germline V gene has CDR1 MRHNA and CDR2 SNTAGT. The CDR3 loop spans 16 amino acids. The CDR3 DNA reads TGTGCCAGCAGTAGCCATTCTAGCGGGGGAACAGATACGCAGTATTTT. It yields the protein CASSSHSSGGTDTQYF.

V gene TRBV20-1 combines with J gene TRBJ2-7; D gene uncertain. V lost 3 bases to trimming and J lost 0 bases, with 15 bases between them. Germline CDR1 reads DFQATT; CDR2 reads SNEGSKA (reference sequence). This CDR3 has 15 amino acids. DNA of the CDR3: TGCAGTGCTAGGGGTGGGCAGGCGAGCTCCTACGAGCAGTACGTC. It codes for CSARGGQASSYEQYV.

The chain combines TRBV5-6 with TRBJ2-5; no clear D gene. Germline V gene data show CDR1 as SGHDT and CDR2 as YYEEEE. The CDR3 extends over 14 amino acids. The germline V and J ends were trimmed by 0 bases and 1 base, with 7 bases remaining between them. CDR3 nucleotides: TGTGCCAGCAGCTTGGGATTCATCCAAGAGACCCAGTACTTC. It is translated as CASSLGFIQETQYF.

This clonotype was observed a handful of times. This sequence joins TRBV19 and TRBJ2-7; 10 nucleotides align to TRBD1. The CDR3 length is 15 residues. Germline V CDR1 and CDR2: LNHDA, SQIVND (reference sequence). V was clipped by 3 bases and J by 3 bases; unmatched bases: 5. The CDR3 region is CASSIPGTGVYEQYF. CDR3 coding DNA: TGTGCCAGTAGTATCCCCGGGACAGGGGTCTACGAGCAGTACTTC.

This clonotype was found a few times. The genes are TRBV5-1 and TRBJ2-2; 8 bases match TRBD2. The CDR3 length is 16 residues. The germline gives CDR1 SGHRS, CDR2 YFSETQ. V was clipped by 6 bases and J by 3 bases; unmatched bases: 10. CDR3 coding DNA: TGCGCCAGCAACCGGGGGGGCTCCTTTTACACCGGGGAGCTGTTTTTT. It specifies CASNRGGSFYTGELFF. Using reference TRBV5-1 and TRBJ2-2 for the parts outside the CDR3, the full variable domain is KAGVTQTPRYLIKTRGQQVTLSCSPISGHRSVSWYQQTPGQGLQFLFEYFSETQRNKGNFPGRFSGRQFSNSRSEMNVSTLELGDSALYLCASNRGGSFYTGELFFGEGSRLTVL.

The chain joins TRBV6-5 to TRBJ1-2, with TRBD1 matching 12 bases. Germline CDR1 MNHEY, CDR2 SVGAGI. This CDR3 comprises 18 residues. Trimming removed 6 bases from V and 4 bases from J; junction bases left unmatched: 15. CDR3 DNA sequence: TGTGCCAGCAGCAAGGGGGGACAGGGGGCGCGTCCCCTCTATGGCTACACCTTC. Protein product: CASSKGGQGARPLYGYTF.

The chain is built from TRBV4-2 and TRBJ2-3; 9 bases align to TRBD2. The germline V gene has CDR1 LGHNA and CDR2 YNFKEQ. The length of the CDR3 is 16 residues. With V trimmed by 0 bases and J by 3 bases, 4 bases remained unmatched. Here the CDR3 reads CASSQDGRGGTDTQYF. The CDR3 coding sequence is TGTGCCAGCAGCCAAGATGGGCGGGGGGGAACAGATACGCAGTATTTT.

This clonotype was detected only a few times. The V call is TRBV30, the J call TRBJ1-2; no clear D. Trimming cost V 0 bases and J 8 bases, with 7 bases left between them. This CDR3 is 11 amino acids long. Germline V gene lookup returns CDR1 GTSNPN and CDR2 SVGIG (reference sequence). The CDR3 DNA follows: TGTGCCTGGAGTGTAGGTGGCGGCTACACCTTC. This gives the protein CAWSVGGGYTF. Together with reference TRBV30 and TRBJ1-2, the CDR3 gives the full variable domain: SQTIHQWPATLVQPVGSPLSLECTVEGTSNPNLYWYRQAAGRGLQLLFYSVGIGQISSEVPQNLSASRPQDRQFILSSKKLLLSDSGFYLCAWSVGGGYTFGSGTRLTVV.

This clonotype has ten or more counts. The chain recombines TRBV5-1 with TRBJ2-2; D not certain. The CDR3 is 16 residues long. The V and J ends lost 0 bases and 4 bases respectively, with 13 bases between them. From germline, CDR1 is SGHRS and CDR2 YFSETQ. CDR3 bases: TGCGCCAGCAGCTTGGCTGGTGGCTACCCCACCGGGGAGCTGTTTTTT. It is translated as CASSLAGGYPTGELFF.

The rearrangement links TRBV20-1 to TRBJ1-5, with D possibly being TRBD1 (5 bases). The length of the CDR3 is 16 residues. CDR1 and CDR2 (germline): DFQATT, SNEGSKA (reference sequence). V dropped 5 bases and J dropped 0 bases, with 17 bases sitting between them. The chain's CDR3 is CSAPPGTVNSNQPQHF. CDR3 DNA sequence: TGCAGTGCTCCACCTGGGACGGTCAATAGCAATCAGCCCCAGCATTTT.

This clonotype was counted only a few times. The rearrangement joins TRBV2 to TRBJ1-5, with 7 bases that match TRBD1. CDR1 and CDR2 (germline): SNHLY, FYNNEI. The V segment lost 5 bases and the J segment 3 bases; nucleotides outside the gene matches: 4. The CDR3 is 14 residues long. The DNA for the CDR3 is TGTGCCAGCAGTCGACAGGGAACCAATCAGCCCCAGCATTTT. Protein product: CASSRQGTNQPQHF.

The chain recombines TRBV27 with TRBJ1-6; D unclear. This CDR3 has 15 amino acids. V gave up 6 bases and J gave up 7 bases, with 16 bases separating them. CDR1 and CDR2 from the germline V gene are MNHEY and SMNVEV (reference sequence). The CDR3 bases are TGTGCCAGCAGAACAAGCTCGGGGTCGAATTCACCCCTCCACTTT. Protein: CASRTSSGSNSPLHF.

This chain connects TRBV27 to TRBJ2-1; 8 bases are shared with TRBD2. The CDR3 is 13 amino acids. The germline V gene encodes CDR1 MNHEY and CDR2 SMNVEV (reference sequence). Germline trimming cut 6 bases from V and 7 bases from J; bases unmatched to any gene: 5. For the CDR3, the DNA is TGTGCCAGCAGGGGACTAGGGTCGAATGAGCAGTTCTTC. This sequence encodes CASRGLGSNEQFF.

A few counts support this clonotype. The chain couples TRBV6-2 or TRBV6-3 to TRBJ1-5, with a possible D match to TRBD1 (5 bases). Germline-derived CDR1 and CDR2 are MNHEY and SVGEGT. Trimming cost V 4 bases and J 7 bases, with 11 bases left between them. The CDR3 covers 13 residues. CDR3 nucleotide sequence: TGTGCCAGCAGTTGGGCAGGGACCCAGCCCCAGCATTTT. It encodes CASSWAGTQPQHF.

This clonotype was seen at least ten times. The chain combines TRBV4-3 with TRBJ2-1, with TRBD1 matching 8 bases. The ends lost 0 bases at V and 3 bases at J; junction bases unmatched: 4. Per the germline V gene, CDR1 is LGHNA and CDR2 is YSLEER. The CDR3 loop spans 16 amino acids. CDR3 loop: CASSQDADRDYNEQFF. The CDR3 DNA reads as TGCGCCAGCAGCCAAGATGCGGACAGGGACTACAATGAGCAGTTCTTC.

CDR3 residues: CASSQVWVSNTGELFF. The CDR3 bases are TGTGCCAGCAGCCAAGTTTGGGTATCGAACACCGGGGAGCTGTTTTTT. The chain links TRBV3-1 to TRBJ2-2; unclear D gene. This CDR3 spans 16 amino acids. V shed 1 base and J shed 0 bases, with 9 bases lying between them. Germline V gene data show CDR1 as LGHDT and CDR2 as YNNKEL (reference sequence).

This clonotype has just a few counts. The J gene is TRBJ1-5, the V gene TRBV10-3; D is unclear. With 2 bases removed from V and 5 bases from J, the gap between germline ends came to 7 bases. Germline CDR1 ENHRY, CDR2 SYGVKD. The CDR3 is 13 residues long. CDR3 DNA sequence: TGTGCCATCAGTGAGGACCAGTATCAGCCCCAGCATTTT. As protein: CAISEDQYQPQHF.